This T cell receptor (beta chain) is from a study of T cell responses to AZD1222 COVID-19 vaccine. Generated by immunoSEQ multiplex PCR, the TCRdb table keeps only in-frame clones and is missing some. This table has about 84,000 clones, approximately 83% appearing once. CDR1 and CDR2 (germline): MNHEY, SVGEGT. The CDR3 loop spans 12 amino acids. Trimming removed 6 bases from V and 1 base from J, with 7 bases in between. Findings and caveats of the study: The study found Spike-specific TCR breadth and depth rose after two AZD1222 doses.

As for this clone: The antigen is undetermined.

Second-dose recipients at about 4 or about 12 weeks were treated as one pooled group. This chain joins TRBV6-2 or TRBV6-3 and TRBJ2-7; no firm D call. The receptor's source is an adult who received the AZD1222 COVID-19 vaccine. Source: peripheral blood, taken 28 days after the second AZD1222 dose. Written as DNA, the CDR3 is TGTGCCAGCAGGTACCCTTCCTACGAGCAGTACTTC. Encoded protein: CASRYPSYEQYF.